This entry features one T cell receptor (beta chain) sequence. The target antigen is unknown. V was trimmed by 5 bases and J by 0 bases, leaving 14 bases between them. The V gene's germline CDR1 is SGHVS and CDR2 FQNEAQ. This CDR3 comprises 15 residues. The sample originates from a study of blood T cells in healthy people across ages. Study outcomes and limitations: While age rose, TCR beta diversity per million T cells dropped in a roughly linear way.

A second PCR, run for about 7 to 11 cycles, used a sample-barcoded 5' primer plus a J-beta primer mix. TCRdb reprocessed the 5' RACE reads with MiXCR, giving one entry per CDR3 protein. The table lists 1.5 million to 1.9 million distinct CDR3 sequences, under 55% of them singletons. The gene calls are TRBV7-8 and TRBJ2-7, with unresolved D. Sequenced material: blood. This receptor was identified in a woman between 18 and 29 years old in good health. In DNA, the CDR3 is TGTGCCAGCAGCCTCGTGACTCCTAGCTCCTACGAGCAGTACTTC. This sequence encodes CASSLVTPSSYEQYF. The whole variable domain, remainder taken from reference TRBV7-8 and TRBJ2-7, is GAGVSQSPRYKVAKRGQDVALRCDPISGHVSLFWYQQALGQGPEFLTYFQNEAQLDKSGLPSDRFFAERPEGSVSTLKIQRTQQEDSAVYLCASSLVTPSSYEQYFGPGTRLTVT.